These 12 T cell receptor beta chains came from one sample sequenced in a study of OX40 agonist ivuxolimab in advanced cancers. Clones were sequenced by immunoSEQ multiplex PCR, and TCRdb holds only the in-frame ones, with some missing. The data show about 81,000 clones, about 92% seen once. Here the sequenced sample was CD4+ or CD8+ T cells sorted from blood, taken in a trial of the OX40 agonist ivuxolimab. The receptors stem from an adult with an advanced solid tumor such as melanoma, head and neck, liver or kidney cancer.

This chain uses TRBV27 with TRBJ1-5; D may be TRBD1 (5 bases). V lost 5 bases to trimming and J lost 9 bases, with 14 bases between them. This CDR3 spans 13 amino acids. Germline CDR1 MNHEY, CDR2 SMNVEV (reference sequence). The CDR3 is CASSRGPAGPQHF. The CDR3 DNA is TGTGCCAGCAGTCGGGGCCCCGCGGGGCCCCAGCATTTT.

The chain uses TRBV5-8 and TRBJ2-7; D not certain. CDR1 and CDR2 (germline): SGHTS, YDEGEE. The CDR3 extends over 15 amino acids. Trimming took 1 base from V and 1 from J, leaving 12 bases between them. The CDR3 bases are TGTGCCAGCAGCTTGCTTCCTGGCAGGTCCTACGAGCAGTACTTC. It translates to CASSLLPGRSYEQYF.

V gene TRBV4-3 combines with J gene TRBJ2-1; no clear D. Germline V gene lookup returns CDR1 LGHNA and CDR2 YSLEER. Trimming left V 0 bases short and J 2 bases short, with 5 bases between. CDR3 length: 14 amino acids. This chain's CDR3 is CASSQDWTYNEQFF. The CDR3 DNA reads TGCGCCAGCAGCCAAGACTGGACCTACAATGAGCAGTTCTTC.

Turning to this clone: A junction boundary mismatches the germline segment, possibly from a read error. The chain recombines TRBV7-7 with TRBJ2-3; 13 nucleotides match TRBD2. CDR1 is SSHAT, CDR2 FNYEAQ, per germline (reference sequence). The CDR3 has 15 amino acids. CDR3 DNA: TGTGCTAGCAGCGAGGGACTAGCGGGAACAGATACGCAGTATTTT. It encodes CASSEGLAGTDTQYF.

The CDR3 DNA reads as TGTGCCAGCACCCCCCGGGGGGGAACCTACGAGCAGTACTTC. Protein product: CASTPRGGTYEQYF. This chain connects TRBV6-5 to TRBJ2-7, with 8 bases lining up with TRBD2. V lost 7 bases to trimming and J lost 2 bases; unmatched junction nucleotides: 7. The CDR3 has 14 residues. From germline, CDR1 is MNHEY and CDR2 SVGAGI.

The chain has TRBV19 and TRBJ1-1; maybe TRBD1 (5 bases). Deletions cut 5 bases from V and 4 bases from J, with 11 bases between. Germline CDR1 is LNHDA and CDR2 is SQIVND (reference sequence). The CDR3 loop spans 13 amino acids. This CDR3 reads CASSWGGSTEAFF. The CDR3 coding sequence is TGTGCCAGTAGTTGGGGGGGATCCACTGAAGCTTTCTTT.

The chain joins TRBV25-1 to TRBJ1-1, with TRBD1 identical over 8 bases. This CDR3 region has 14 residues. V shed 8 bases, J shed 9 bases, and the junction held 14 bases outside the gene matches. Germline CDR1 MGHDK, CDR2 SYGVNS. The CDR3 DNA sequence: TGTGCCAGCGGACAGGGAGATTTTCCCGGAAAAGCTTTCTTT. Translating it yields CASGQGDFPGKAFF.

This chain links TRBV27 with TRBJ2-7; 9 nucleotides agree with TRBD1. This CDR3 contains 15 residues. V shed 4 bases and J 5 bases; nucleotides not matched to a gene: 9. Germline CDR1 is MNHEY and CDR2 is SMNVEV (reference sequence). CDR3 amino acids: CASSSPGQGPHEQYF. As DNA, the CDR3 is TGTGCCAGCAGTTCTCCGGGACAGGGACCCCACGAGCAGTACTTC.

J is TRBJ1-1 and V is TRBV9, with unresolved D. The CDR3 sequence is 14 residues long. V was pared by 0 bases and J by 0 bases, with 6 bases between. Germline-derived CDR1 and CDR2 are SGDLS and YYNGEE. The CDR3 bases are TGTGCCAGCAGCGTAGCGGCGGTGAACACTGAAGCTTTCTTT. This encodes CASSVAAVNTEAFF.

The CDR3 sequence is CASSSGGRFGYTF. DNA of the CDR3: TGTGCCAGCAGTTCCGGGGGGCGGTTTGGCTACACCTTC. V and J are TRBV27 and TRBJ1-2; a possible D gene is TRBD1 (6 bases). The CDR3 is 13 amino acids. Germline CDR1 and CDR2: MNHEY and SMNVEV (reference sequence). The V gene lost 4 bases and the J gene lost 7 bases, with 13 bases spanning the gap.

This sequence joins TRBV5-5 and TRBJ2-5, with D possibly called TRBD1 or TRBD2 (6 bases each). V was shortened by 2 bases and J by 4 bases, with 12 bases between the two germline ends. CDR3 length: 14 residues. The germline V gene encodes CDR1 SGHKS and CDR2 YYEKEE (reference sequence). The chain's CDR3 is CASSFVGGGETQYF. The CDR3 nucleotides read TGTGCCAGCAGCTTTGTCGGGGGCGGAGAGACCCAGTACTTC.

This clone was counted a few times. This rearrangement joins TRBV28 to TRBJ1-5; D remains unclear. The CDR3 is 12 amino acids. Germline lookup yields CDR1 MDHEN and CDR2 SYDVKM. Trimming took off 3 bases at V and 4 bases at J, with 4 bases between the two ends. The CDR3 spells CASSFGNQPQHF. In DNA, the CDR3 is TGTGCCAGCAGTTTTGGAAATCAGCCCCAGCATTTT. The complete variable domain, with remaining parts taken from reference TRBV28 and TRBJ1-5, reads DVKVTQSSRYLVKRTGEKVFLECVQDMDHENMFWYRQDPGLGLRLIYFSYDVKMKEKGDIPEGYSVSREKKERFSLILESASTNQTSMYLCASSFGNQPQHFGDGTRLSIL.